Sequencing of this T cell receptor (beta chain) was carried out in a study of neurological immune-mediated disorders. General observations from the study: TCR-beta repertoires seemed private in all groups, with no expanded CDR3 amino acid sequences shared. The phylogenetic placement of 18 of 34 multiple sclerosis patients' repertoires in one related-CDR3 cluster constitutes a possible signature.

V shed 6 bases and J 2 bases; nucleotides not matched to a gene: 12. Looked up from germline, CDR1 is LNHDA and CDR2 is SQIVND (reference sequence). The CDR3 consists of 16 residues. TCRdb independently ran MiXCR on the 5' RACE reads; one entry per CDR3 protein. In the table there are tens of thousands of distinct CDR3 sequences, around 3% of which are singletons. This clonotype has a count of ten or more. The antigen is not known. The sample consisted of PBMCs. The chain couples TRBV19 to TRBJ1-1; 7 positions match TRBD1. The clonotype comes from a man aged 35-49 years with multiple sclerosis. The CDR3 sequence is CASRRRGQGGNTEAFF. CDR3 DNA: TGTGCCAGTAGAAGGAGAGGCCAGGGGGGTAACACTGAAGCTTTCTTT.